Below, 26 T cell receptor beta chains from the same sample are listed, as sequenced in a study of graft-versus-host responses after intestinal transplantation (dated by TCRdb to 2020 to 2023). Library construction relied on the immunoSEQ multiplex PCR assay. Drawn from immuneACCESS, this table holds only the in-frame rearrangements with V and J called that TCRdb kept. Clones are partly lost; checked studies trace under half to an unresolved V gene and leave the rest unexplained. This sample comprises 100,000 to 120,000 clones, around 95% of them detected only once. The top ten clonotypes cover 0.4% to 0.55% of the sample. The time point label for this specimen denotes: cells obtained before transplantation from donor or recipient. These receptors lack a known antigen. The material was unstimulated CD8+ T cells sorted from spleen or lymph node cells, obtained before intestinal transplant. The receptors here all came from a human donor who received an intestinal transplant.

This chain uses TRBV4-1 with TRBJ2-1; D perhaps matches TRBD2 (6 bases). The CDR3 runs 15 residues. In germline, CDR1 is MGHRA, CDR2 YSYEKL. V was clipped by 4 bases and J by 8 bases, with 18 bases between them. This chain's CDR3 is CASSRASVWGDEQFF. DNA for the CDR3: TGCGCCAGCAGCCGCGCTAGCGTGTGGGGCGATGAGCAGTTCTTC.

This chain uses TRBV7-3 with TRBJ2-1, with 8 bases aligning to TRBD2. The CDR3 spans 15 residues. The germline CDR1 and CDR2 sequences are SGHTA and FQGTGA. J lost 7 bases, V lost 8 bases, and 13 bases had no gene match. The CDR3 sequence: CASGRGGGINNEQFF. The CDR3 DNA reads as TGTGCCAGCGGCCGGGGGGGAGGGATTAATAATGAGCAGTTCTTC.

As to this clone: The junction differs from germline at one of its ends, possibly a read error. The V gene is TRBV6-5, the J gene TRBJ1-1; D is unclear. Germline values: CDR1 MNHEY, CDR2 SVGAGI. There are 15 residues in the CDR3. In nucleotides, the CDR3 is TGTGCCAGCAGTAACTCAAAAATTTCTAACACTGAAGCTTTCTTT. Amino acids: CASSNSKISNTEAFF.

Here the CDR3 reads CASSLGYRVAEAFF. CDR3 sequence (DNA): TGTGCCAGCAGCTTGGGTTACAGGGTTGCTGAAGCTTTCTTT. The J gene is TRBJ1-1, the V gene TRBV11-2; possibly TRBD1 for D (6 bases). V lost 3 bases and J 6 bases, leaving 14 bases between the germline ends. This CDR3 has 14 residues. CDR1 and CDR2 (germline): SGHAT, FQNNGV.

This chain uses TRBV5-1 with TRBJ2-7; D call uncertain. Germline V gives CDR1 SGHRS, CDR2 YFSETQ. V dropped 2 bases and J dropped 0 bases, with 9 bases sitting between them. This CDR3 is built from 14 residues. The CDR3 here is CASSFAWSSYEQYF. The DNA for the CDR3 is TGCGCCAGCAGCTTCGCCTGGAGCTCCTACGAGCAGTACTTC.

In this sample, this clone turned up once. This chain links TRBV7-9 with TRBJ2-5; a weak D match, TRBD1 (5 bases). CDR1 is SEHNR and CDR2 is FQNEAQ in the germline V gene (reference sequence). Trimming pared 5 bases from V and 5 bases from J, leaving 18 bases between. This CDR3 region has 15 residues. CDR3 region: CASSTRNRQGETQYF. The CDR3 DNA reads TGTGCCAGCAGCACGAGGAACCGCCAGGGCGAGACCCAGTACTTC. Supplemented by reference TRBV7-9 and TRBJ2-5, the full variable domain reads DTGVSQNPRHKITKRGQNVTFRCDPISEHNRLYWYRQTLGQGPEFLTYFQNEAQLEKSRLLSDRFSAERPKGSFSTLEIQRTEQGDSAMYLCASSTRNRQGETQYFGPGTRLLVL.

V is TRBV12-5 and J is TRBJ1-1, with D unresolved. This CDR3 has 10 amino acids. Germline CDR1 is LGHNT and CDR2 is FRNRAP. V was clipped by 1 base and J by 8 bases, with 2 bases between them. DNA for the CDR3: TGTGCTAGTGGTTTGGAAGAAGCTTTCTTT. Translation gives CASGLEEAFF.

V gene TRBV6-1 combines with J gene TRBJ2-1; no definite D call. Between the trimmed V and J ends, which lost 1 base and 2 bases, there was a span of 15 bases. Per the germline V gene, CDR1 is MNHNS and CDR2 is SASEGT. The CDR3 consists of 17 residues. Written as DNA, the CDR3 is TGTGCCAGCAGTGAAGAGGCGGAACGGTACCCCTACAATGAGCAGTTCTTC. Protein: CASSEEAERYPYNEQFF.

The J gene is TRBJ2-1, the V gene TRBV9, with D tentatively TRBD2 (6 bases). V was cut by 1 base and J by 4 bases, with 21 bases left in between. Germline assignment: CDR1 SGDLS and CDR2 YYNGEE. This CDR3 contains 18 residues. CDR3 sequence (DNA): TGTGCCAGCAGCGTATCTGGACGGGGGACGTCTGAATACAATGAGCAGTTCTTC. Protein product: CASSVSGRGTSEYNEQFF.

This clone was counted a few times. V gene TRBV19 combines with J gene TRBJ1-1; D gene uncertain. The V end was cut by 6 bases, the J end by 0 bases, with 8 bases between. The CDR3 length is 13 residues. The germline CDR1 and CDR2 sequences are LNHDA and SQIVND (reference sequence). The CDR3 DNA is TGTGCCAGTAGACATGGAGTGAACACTGAAGCTTTCTTT. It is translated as CASRHGVNTEAFF.

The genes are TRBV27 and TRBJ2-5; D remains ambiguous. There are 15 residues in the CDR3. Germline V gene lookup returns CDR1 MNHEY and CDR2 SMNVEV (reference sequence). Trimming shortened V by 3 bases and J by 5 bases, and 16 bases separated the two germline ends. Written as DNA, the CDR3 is TGTGCCAGCAGTTTGTATTCCCCCTTCGGGGAGACCCAGTACTTC. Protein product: CASSLYSPFGETQYF.

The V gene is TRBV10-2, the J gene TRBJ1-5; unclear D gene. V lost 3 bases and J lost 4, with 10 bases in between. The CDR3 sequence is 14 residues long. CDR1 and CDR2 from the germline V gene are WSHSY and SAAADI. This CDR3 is CASSDLPSNQPQHF. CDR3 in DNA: TGCGCCAGCAGTGACCTCCCGAGTAATCAGCCCCAGCATTTT.

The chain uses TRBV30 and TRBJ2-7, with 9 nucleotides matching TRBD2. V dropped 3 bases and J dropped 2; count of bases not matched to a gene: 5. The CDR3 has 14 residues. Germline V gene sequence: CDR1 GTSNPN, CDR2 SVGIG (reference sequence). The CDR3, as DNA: TGTGCCTGGAGGCGGACTAGCGACACCTACGAGCAGTACTTC. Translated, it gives CAWRRTSDTYEQYF.

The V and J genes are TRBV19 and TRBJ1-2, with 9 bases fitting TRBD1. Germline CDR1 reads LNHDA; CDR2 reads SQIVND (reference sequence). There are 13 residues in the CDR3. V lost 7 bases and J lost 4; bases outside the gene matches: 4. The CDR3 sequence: CASTGTGPYGYTF. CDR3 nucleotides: TGTGCCAGTACCGGGACAGGGCCCTATGGCTACACCTTC.

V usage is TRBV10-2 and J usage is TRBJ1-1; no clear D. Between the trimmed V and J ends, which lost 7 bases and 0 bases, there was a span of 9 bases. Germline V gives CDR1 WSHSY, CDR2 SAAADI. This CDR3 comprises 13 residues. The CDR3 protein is CASMETMNTEAFF. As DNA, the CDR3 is TGCGCCAGCATGGAGACCATGAACACTGAAGCTTTCTTT.

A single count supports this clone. CDR3 residues: CAILPGHTEAFF. In nucleotides, the CDR3 is TGTGCCATCCTTCCGGGACACACTGAAGCTTTCTTT. The chain is built from TRBV6-5 and TRBJ1-1; maybe TRBD1 (5 bases). Germline V lookup: CDR1 MNHEY, CDR2 SVGAGI. The V and J ends lost 10 bases and 3 bases respectively, with 12 bases between them. CDR3 length: 12 residues.

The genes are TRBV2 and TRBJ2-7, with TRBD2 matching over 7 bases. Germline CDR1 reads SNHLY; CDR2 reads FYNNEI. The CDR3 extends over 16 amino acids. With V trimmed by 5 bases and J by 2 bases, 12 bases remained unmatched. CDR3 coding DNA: TGTGCCAGCAGTCAGCTCCTAGCGGATCCCACCTACGAGCAGTACTTC. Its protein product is CASSQLLADPTYEQYF.

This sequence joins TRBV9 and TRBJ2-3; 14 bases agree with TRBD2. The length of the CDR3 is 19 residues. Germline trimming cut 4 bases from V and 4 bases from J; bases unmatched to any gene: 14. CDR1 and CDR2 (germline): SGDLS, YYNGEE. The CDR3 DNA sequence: TGTGCCAGCAGCCCACGATCGGGACTAGCGGGAGAATTTCCAGATACGCAGTATTTT. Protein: CASSPRSGLAGEFPDTQYF. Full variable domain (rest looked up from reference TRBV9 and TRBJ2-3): DSGVTQTPKHLITATGQRVTLRCSPRSGDLSVYWYQQSLDQGLQFLIQYYNGEERAKGNILERFSAQQFPDLHSELNLSSLELGDSALYFCASSPRSGLAGEFPDTQYFGPGTRLTVL.

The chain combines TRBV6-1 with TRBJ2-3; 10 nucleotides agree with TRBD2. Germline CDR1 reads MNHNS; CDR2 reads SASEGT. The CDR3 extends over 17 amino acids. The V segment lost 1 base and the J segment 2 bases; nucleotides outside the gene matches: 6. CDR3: CASSEGSGLADTDTQYF. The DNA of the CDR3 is TGTGCCAGCAGTGAAGGAAGTGGACTAGCGGACACAGATACGCAGTATTTT.

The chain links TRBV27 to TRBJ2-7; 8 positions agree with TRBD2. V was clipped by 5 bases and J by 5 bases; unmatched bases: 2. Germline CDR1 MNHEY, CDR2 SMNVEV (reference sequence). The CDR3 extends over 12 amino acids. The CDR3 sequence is CASSSGSHEQYF. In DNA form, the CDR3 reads TGTGCCAGCAGTAGCGGGAGCCACGAGCAGTACTTC.

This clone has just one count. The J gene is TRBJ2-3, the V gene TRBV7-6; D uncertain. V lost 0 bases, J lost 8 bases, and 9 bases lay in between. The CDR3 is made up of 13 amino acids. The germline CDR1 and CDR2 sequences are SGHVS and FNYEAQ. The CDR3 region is CASSLAGLVTQYF. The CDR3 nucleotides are TGTGCCAGCAGCTTAGCAGGGTTGGTTACGCAGTATTTT.

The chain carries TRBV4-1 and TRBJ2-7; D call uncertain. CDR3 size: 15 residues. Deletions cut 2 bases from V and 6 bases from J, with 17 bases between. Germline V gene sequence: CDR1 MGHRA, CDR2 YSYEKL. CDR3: CASSQKSPGLGEQYF. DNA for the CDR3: TGCGCCAGCAGCCAAAAAAGTCCTGGCTTGGGCGAGCAGTACTTC.

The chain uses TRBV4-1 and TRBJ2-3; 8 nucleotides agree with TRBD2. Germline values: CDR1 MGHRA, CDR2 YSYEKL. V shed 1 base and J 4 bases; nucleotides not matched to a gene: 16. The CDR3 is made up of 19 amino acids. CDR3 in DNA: TGCGCCAGCAGCCAAGCACTTTTCGGGTCTAGCGGGCAATCAGATACGCAGTATTTT. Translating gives CASSQALFGSSGQSDTQYF.

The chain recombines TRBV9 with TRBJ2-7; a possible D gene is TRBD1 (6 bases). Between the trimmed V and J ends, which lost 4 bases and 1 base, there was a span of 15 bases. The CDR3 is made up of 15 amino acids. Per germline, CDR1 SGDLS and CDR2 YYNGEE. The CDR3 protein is CASSPGRTGSYEQYF. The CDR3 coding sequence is TGTGCCAGCAGCCCGGGGAGAACAGGGTCCTACGAGCAGTACTTC.

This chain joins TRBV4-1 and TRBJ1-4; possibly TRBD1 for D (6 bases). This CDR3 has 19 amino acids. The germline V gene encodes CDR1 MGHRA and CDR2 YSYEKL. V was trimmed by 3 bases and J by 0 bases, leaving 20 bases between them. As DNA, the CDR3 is TGCGCCAGCAGCCACGGTGGTCCTAACAGGGCTGCAACTAATGAAAAACTGTTTTTT. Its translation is CASSHGGPNRAATNEKLFF.

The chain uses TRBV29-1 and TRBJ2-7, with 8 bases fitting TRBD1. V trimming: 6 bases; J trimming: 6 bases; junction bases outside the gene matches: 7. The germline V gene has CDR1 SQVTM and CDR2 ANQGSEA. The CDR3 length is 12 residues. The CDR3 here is CSVRDRGGEQYF. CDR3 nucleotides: TGCAGCGTCCGCGACAGGGGAGGCGAGCAGTACTTC.